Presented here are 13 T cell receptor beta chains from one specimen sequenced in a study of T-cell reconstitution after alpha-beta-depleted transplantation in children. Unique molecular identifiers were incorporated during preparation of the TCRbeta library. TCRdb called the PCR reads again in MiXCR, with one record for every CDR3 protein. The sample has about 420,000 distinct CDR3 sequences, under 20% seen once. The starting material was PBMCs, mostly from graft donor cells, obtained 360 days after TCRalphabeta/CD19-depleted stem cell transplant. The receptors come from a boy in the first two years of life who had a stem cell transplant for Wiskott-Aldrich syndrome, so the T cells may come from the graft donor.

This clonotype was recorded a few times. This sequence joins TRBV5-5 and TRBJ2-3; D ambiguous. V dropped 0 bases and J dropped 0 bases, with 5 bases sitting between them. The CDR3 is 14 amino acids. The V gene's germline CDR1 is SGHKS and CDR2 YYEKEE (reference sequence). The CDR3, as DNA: TGTGCCAGCAGCTTGGAGGGTAGCACAGATACGCAGTATTTT. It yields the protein CASSLEGSTDTQYF.

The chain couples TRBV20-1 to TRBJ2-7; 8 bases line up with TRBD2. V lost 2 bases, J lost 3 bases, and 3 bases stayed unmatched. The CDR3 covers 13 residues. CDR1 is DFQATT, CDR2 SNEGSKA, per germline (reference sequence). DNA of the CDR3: TGCAGTGCTAGACCAAGCGGGAGCTACGAGCAGTACTTC. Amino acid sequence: CSARPSGSYEQYF.

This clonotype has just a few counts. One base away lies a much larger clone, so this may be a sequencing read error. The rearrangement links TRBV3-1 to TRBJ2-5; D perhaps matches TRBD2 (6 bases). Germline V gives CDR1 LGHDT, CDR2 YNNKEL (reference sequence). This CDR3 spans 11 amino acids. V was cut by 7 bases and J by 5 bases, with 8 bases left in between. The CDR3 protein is CASNRGETQYF. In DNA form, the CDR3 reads TGTGCCAGCAACCGGGGGGAGACCCAGTACTTC.

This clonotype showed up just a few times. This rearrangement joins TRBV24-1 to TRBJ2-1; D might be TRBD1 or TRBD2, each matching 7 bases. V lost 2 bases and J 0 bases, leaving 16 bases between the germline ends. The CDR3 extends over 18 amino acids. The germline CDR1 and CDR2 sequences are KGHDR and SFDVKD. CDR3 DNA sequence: TGTGCCACCAGTGATTCCGGCAGGGGGAGGGGCTCCTACAATGAGCAGTTCTTC. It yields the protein CATSDSGRGRGSYNEQFF.

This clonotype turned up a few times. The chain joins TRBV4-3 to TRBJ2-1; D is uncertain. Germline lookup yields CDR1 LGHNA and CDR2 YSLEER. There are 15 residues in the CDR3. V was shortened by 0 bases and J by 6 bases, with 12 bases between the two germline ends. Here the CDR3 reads CASSQEARPSNEQFF. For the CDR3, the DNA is TGCGCCAGCAGCCAAGAGGCCCGCCCATCCAATGAGCAGTTCTTC.

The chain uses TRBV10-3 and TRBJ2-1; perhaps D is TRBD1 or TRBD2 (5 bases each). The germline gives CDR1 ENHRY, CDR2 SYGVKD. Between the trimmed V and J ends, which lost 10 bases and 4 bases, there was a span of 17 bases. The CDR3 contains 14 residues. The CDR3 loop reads CASARLQEYNEQFF. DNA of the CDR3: TGTGCCAGCGCCAGACTACAGGAGTACAATGAGCAGTTCTTC.

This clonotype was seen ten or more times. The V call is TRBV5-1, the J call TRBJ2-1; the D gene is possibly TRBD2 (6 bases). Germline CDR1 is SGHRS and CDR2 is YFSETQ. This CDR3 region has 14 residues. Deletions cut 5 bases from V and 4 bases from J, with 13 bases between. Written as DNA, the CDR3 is TGCGCCAGCAGTCAGTTAGCGGAGTACAATGAGCAGTTCTTC. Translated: CASSQLAEYNEQFF.

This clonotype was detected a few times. The CDR3 bases are TGTGCCAGCACCAACACGGAATTCTCCTACGAGCAGTACTTC. Its translation is CASTNTEFSYEQYF. The V call is TRBV3-1, the J call TRBJ2-7, with no clear D. The CDR3 is 14 amino acids. V was clipped by 7 bases and J by 0 bases, with 13 bases between them. The V gene's germline CDR1 is LGHDT and CDR2 YNNKEL (reference sequence).

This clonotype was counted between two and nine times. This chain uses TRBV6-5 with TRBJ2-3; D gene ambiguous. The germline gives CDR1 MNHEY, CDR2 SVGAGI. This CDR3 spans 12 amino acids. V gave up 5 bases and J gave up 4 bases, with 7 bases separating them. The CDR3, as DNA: TGTGCCAGCAGTCGGACGCCAGATACGCAGTATTTT. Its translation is CASSRTPDTQYF.

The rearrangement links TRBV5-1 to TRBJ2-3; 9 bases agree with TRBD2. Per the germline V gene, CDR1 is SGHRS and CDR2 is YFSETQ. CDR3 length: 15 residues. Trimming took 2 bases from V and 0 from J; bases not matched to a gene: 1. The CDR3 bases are TGCGCCAGCAGCTTTAGCGGGGGCAGCACAGATACGCAGTATTTT. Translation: CASSFSGGSTDTQYF.

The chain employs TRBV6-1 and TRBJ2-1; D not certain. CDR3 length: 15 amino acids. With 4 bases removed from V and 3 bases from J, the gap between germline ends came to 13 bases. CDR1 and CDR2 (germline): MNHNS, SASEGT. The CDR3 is CASSAINLNYNEQFF. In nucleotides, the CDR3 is TGTGCCAGCAGTGCCATCAACCTAAACTACAATGAGCAGTTCTTC.

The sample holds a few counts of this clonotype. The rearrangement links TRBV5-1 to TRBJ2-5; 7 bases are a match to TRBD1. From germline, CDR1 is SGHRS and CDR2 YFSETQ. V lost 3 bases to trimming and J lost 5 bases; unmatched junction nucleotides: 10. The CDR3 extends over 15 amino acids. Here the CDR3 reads CASSSHRDRDETQYF. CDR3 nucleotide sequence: TGCGCCAGCAGCTCGCACCGGGACAGAGATGAGACCCAGTACTTC.

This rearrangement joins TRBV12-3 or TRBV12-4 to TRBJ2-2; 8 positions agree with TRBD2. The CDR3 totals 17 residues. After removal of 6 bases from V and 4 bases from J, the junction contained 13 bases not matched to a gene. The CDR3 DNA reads TGTGCCAGCAGACCCACCCGGGAGGGAGGAGGCACCGGGGAGCTGTTTTTT. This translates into CASRPTREGGGTGELFF.